The rows below give T cell receptor beta chains drawn from one sample of a study of T cells after somatic rescue of genetic block. The assay was immunoSEQ multiplex PCR, and TCRdb's table has in-frame clones only and misses some. The table includes 95,000 to 120,000 clones, about nine tenths detected once. Input material: peripheral blood mononuclear cells (PBMCs). These TCRs come from a woman under 30. The CDR3 runs from the conserved cysteine through the conserved F or W. The D gene is left open where the match is weak. Some rows mark clone size as missing; the rest say once, few, many or name a class of expanded clone.

d_gene	abundance	v_gene	j_gene	CDR3aa	CDR3nt
NA	NA	TRBV27	TRBJ2-2	CASSLGGTGELFF	TGTGCCAGCAGTTTAGGGGGAACCGGGGAGCTGTTTTTT
NA	NA	TRBV19	TRBJ1-5	CASSFRLEGQPQHF	TGTGCCAGTAGTTTCCGCCTTGAGGGGCAGCCCCAGCATTTT
NA	NA	TRBV5-6	TRBJ2-7	CASSPGASVYEQYF	TGTGCCAGCAGCCCCGGGGCTAGCGTTTACGAGCAGTACTTC
TRBD2	NA	TRBV19	TRBJ2-1	CASKSTSGGARRSYNEQFF	TGTGCCAGTAAAAGTACTAGCGGGGGGGCTAGAAGATCCTACAATGAGCAGTTCTTC
TRBD1	NA	TRBV9	TRBJ1-1	CASSVAPGQGGTEAFF	TGTGCCAGCAGCGTCGCCCCGGGACAGGGGGGAACTGAAGCTTTCTTT
NA	NA	TRBV9	TRBJ1-1	CASSVGPQGEAFF	TGTGCCAGCAGCGTCGGGCCTCAGGGGGAAGCTTTCTTT
NA	once	TRBV9	TRBJ1-2	CASSVGEGPIHGYTF	TGTGCCAGCAGCGTAGGGGAGGGCCCCATACATGGCTACACCTTC
NA	NA	TRBV12-5	TRBJ1-3	CASGFLLDRIVIPSGNTIYF	TGTGCTAGTGGTTTCCTTTTGGACAGAATCGTTATCCCCTCTGGAAACACCATATATTTT
NA	NA	TRBV15	TRBJ1-1	CATSRGLGRAEAFF	TGTGCCACCAGCAGAGGTCTCGGGCGCGCTGAAGCTTTCTTT
NA	NA	TRBV7-2	TRBJ2-7	CASSPHSGYEQYF	TGTGCCAGCAGCCCGCACTCAGGCTACGAGCAGTACTTC
TRBD1	NA	TRBV4-2	TRBJ1-2	CASSQDLGGTGGYYGYTF	TGTGCCAGCAGCCAAGATCTCGGAGGGACAGGAGGATACTATGGCTACACCTTC
NA	NA	TRBV27	TRBJ2-7	CASGPPLRGLSSEQYF	TGTGCCAGCGGTCCCCCTCTGCGGGGGCTTTCATCCGAGCAGTACTTC
TRBD1	NA	TRBV27	TRBJ1-1	CASSLSGDSEAFF	TGTGCCAGCAGTTTAAGTGGGGACAGTGAAGCTTTCTTT
NA	NA	TRBV7-9	TRBJ2-7	CASSPGGPEQYF	TGTGCCAGCAGCCCCGGGGGACCCGAGCAGTACTTC
TRBD1	NA	TRBV7-8	TRBJ2-2	CASSLAGTVNTGELFF	TGTGCCAGCAGCTTAGCGGGGACAGTAAACACCGGGGAGCTGTTTTTT
NA	NA	TRBV2	TRBJ1-3	CASRKLVDIFSGNTIYF	TGTGCCAGCAGGAAGCTTGTAGACATATTCTCTGGAAACACCATATATTTT
TRBD1	once	TRBV7-2	TRBJ1-5	CASSRTGQGQPQHF	TGTGCCAGCAGCCGTACGGGACAGGGCCAGCCCCAGCATTTT
NA	NA	TRBV7-3	TRBJ2-2	CASSLSGTVNTGELFF	TGTGCCAGCAGCTTATCTGGGACGGTGAACACCGGGGAGCTGTTTTTT
TRBD1	NA	TRBV11-2	TRBJ1-2	CASSLTEGAEGYTF	TGTGCCAGCAGCTTAACCGAGGGGGCGGAAGGCTACACCTTC
NA	NA	TRBV5-1	TRBJ2-1	CASSLSREQFF	TGCGCCAGCAGCTTGTCCAGAGAGCAGTTCTTC
TRBD1	NA	TRBV27	TRBJ2-2	CASRTPRTGLIGELFF	TGTGCCAGCAGGACCCCCCGGACAGGGTTAATCGGGGAGCTGTTTTTT
TRBD1	NA	TRBV6-1	TRBJ2-5	CASSVGQGETQYF	TGTGCCAGCAGTGTGGGACAGGGGGAGACCCAGTACTTC
NA	NA	TRBV7-3	TRBJ1-2	CASSLGGPGMGRSYTF	TGTGCCAGCAGCTTAGGAGGCCCGGGAATGGGTAGGAGCTACACCTTC
TRBD2	NA	TRBV5-8	TRBJ2-3	CASSNPGLAGSDTQYF	TGTGCCAGCAGCAATCCGGGACTAGCGGGGTCAGATACGCAGTATTTT
NA	NA	TRBV29-1	TRBJ1-2	CSSSQGKSGYTF	TGCAGCTCAAGTCAGGGGAAGAGTGGCTACACCTTC
TRBD1	NA	TRBV28	TRBJ2-5	CASLGDRSRTQYF	TGTGCCAGCCTTGGGGACAGGTCCAGGACCCAGTACTTC
NA	NA	TRBV6-5	TRBJ1-6	CASSLRLRGPLHF	TGTGCCAGCAGTCTAAGGTTGAGGGGACCCCTCCACTTT
TRBD2	NA	TRBV2	TRBJ2-3	CASSVSSGGANTQYF	TGTGCCAGCAGTGTTTCTAGCGGGGGGGCAAATACGCAGTATTTT
NA	once	TRBV28	TRBJ1-5	CASSLDRSPLLVTPQHF	TGTGCCAGCAGTCTCGATCGGTCTCCCTTGCTAGTTACGCCCCAGCATTTT
NA	once	TRBV28	TRBJ2-2	CASSSLRGAGELFF	TGTGCCAGCAGTTCCCTAAGGGGCGCCGGGGAGCTGTTTTTT
NA	NA	TRBV21-1	TRBJ2-2	CAPRSPGEFTGELFF	TGTGCCCCCAGGTCCCCGGGGGAGTTCACCGGGGAGCTGTTTTTT
TRBD1	NA	TRBV2	TRBJ1-1	CASSEQGASTEAFF	TGTGCCAGCAGTGAACAGGGGGCGAGTACTGAAGCTTTCTTT
NA	NA	TRBV7-2	TRBJ1-2	CASSLRARPVANYGYTF	TGTGCCAGCAGCTTACGGGCCAGACCTGTTGCTAACTATGGCTACACCTTC
NA	NA	TRBV19	TRBJ1-1	CASSARGNTEAFF	TGTGCCAGTAGTGCCCGGGGGAACACTGAAGCTTTCTTT
NA	NA	TRBV7-2	TRBJ1-1	CASSLAPSTEAFF	TGTGCCAGCAGCTTAGCGCCGAGCACTGAAGCTTTCTTT
NA	NA	TRBV4-3	TRBJ2-1	CASSAHRGGYNEQFF	TGCGCCAGCAGCGCACACAGGGGAGGCTACAATGAGCAGTTCTTC
NA	NA	TRBV2	TRBJ1-4	CASSAPRGGEKLFF	TGTGCCAGCAGTGCCCCCAGGGGAGGAGAAAAACTGTTTTTT
NA	NA	TRBV6-5	TRBJ1-5	CASSYGYGNQPQHF	TGTGCCAGCAGTTACGGGTACGGCAATCAGCCCCAGCATTTT
NA	NA	TRBV7-9	TRBJ2-7	CASSLDLTYEQYF	TGTGCCAGCAGCTTGGACTTAACCTACGAGCAGTACTTC
TRBD1	NA	TRBV28	TRBJ1-5	CASSLRGQVGQPQHF	TGTGCCAGCAGTTTAAGGGGACAGGTCGGTCAGCCCCAGCATTTT
NA	NA	TRBV6-5	TRBJ2-3	CASSYRGQETDTQYF	TGTGCCAGCAGTTACCGTGGGCAGGAGACAGATACGCAGTATTTT
NA	NA	TRBV11-2	TRBJ2-5	CASSPRWGEQETQYF	TGTGCCAGCAGCCCCCGGTGGGGGGAACAAGAGACCCAGTACTTC